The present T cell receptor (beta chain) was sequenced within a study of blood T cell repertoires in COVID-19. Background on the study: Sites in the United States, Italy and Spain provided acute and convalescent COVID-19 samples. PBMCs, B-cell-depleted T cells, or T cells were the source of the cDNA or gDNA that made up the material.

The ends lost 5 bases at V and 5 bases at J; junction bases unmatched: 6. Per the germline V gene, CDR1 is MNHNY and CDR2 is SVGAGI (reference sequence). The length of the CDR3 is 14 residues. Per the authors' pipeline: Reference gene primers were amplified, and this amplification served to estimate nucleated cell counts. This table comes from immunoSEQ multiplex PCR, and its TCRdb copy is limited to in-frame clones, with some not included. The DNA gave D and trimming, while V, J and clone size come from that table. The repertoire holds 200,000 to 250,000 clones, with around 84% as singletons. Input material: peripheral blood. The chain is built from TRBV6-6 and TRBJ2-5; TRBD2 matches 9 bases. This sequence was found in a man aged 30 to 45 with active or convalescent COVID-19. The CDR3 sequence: CASSETSGPETQYF. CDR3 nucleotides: TGTGCCAGCAGTGAGACTAGCGGCCCGGAGACCCAGTACTTC.